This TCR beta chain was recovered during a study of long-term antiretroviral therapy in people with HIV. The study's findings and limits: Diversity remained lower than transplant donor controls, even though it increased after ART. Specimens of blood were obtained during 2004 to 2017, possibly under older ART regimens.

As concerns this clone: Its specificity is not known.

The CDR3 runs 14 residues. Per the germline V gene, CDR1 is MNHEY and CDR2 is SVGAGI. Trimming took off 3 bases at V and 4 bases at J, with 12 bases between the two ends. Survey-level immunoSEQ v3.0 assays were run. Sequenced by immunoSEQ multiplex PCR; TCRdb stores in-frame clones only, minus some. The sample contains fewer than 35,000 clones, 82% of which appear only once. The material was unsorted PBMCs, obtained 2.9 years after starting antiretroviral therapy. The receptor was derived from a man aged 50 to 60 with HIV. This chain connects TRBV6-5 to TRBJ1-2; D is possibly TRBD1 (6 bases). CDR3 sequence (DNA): TGTGCCAGCAGTTATAGGGAGGGGGGCTATGGCTACACCTTC. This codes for CASSYREGGYGYTF.